The 8 T cell receptor beta chains below come from one sample, sequenced in a study of T cell repertoires in cytomegalovirus infection. Their antigen targets remain unknown. In TCRdb, the reads were re-called with MiXCR into one record per CDR3 protein. The sample records 380,000 or so distinct CDR3 sequences, about 32% being singletons. This material consisted of cultured PBMCs, taken from culture after CMV antigen stimulation. The source of these receptors is a human donor in good health (CMV status not recorded). Some clones in this sample may be carry-over from other donors' samples.

This clonotype has more than one count but fewer than ten. The rearrangement joins TRBV4-3 to TRBJ2-2; D might be TRBD1 (6 bases). Germline V gene lookup returns CDR1 LGHNA and CDR2 YSLEER. The CDR3 totals 14 residues. V lost 0 bases to trimming and J lost 6 bases, with 8 bases between them. Here the CDR3 DNA reads TGCGCCAGCAGCCAAGAACCAGGGGCCGGGGAGCTGTTTTTT. Its protein product is CASSQEPGAGELFF.

This clonotype was detected only a few times. The J gene is TRBJ1-3, the V gene TRBV15, with a tentative D call TRBD1 (5 bases). Germline V gives CDR1 LNHNV, CDR2 YYDKDF (reference sequence). This CDR3 has 18 residues. Trimming cost V 1 base and J 0 bases, with 16 bases left between them. In DNA form, the CDR3 reads TGTGCCACCAGCAGAGTTTCCCCGACAGTTTACTCTGGAAACACCATATATTTT. Translation gives CATSRVSPTVYSGNTIYF.

The chain employs TRBV20-1 and TRBJ1-2; D is perhaps TRBD1 (5 bases). Trimming shortened V by 1 base and J by 3 bases, and 18 bases separated the two germline ends. This CDR3 has 16 residues. Looked up from germline, CDR1 is DFQATT and CDR2 is SNEGSKA (reference sequence). The CDR3 DNA follows: TGCAGTGCTAGAGGATCGGGGAGGGGATTACACTATGGCTACACCTTC. Translated: CSARGSGRGLHYGYTF.

The rearrangement joins TRBV6-2 or TRBV6-3 to TRBJ1-4, with D hard to call. Per the germline V gene, CDR1 is MNHEY and CDR2 is SVGEGT. CDR3 length: 12 amino acids. Trimming removed 1 base from V and 8 bases from J, with 5 bases in between. The CDR3 reads CASSYWEEKLFF. Here the CDR3 DNA reads TGTGCCAGCAGTTACTGGGAAGAAAAACTGTTTTTT.

V usage is TRBV7-2 and J usage is TRBJ2-3; 7 bases agree with TRBD2. Trimming at V came to 4 bases and at J to 5 bases, leaving 0 bases not matched to a gene. Germline values: CDR1 SGHTA, CDR2 FQGNSA. The CDR3 runs to 12 residues. The CDR3 DNA follows: TGTGCCAGCAGCTCTAGCGGAGATACGCAGTATTTT. Translation: CASSSSGDTQYF.

The chain couples TRBV29-1 to TRBJ2-1, with D possibly TRBD2 on 5 matching bases. The ends were cut back, 2 bases at V and 9 bases at J, with 11 bases in the middle. This CDR3 has 12 residues. CDR1 and CDR2 (germline): SQVTM, ANQGSEA. The CDR3 is CSVESSGAEQFF. CDR3 nucleotides: TGCAGCGTTGAAAGCAGCGGTGCTGAGCAGTTCTTC.

This sequence joins TRBV7-6 and TRBJ2-5; 8 bases agree with TRBD1. Trimming took 1 base from V and 6 from J; bases not matched to a gene: 4. Germline CDR1 SGHVS, CDR2 FNYEAQ. CDR3 length: 14 amino acids. CDR3 sequence reads: CASSLVGQGKTQYF. The CDR3 coding sequence is TGTGCCAGCAGCTTAGTCGGACAGGGAAAGACCCAGTACTTC.

In its sample, this clonotype was seen many times. This chain links TRBV7-8 with TRBJ1-1, with TRBD1 matching 7 bases. Losses at the gene ends were 5 bases for V and 1 base for J; bases not matched to a gene: 10. The germline V gene encodes CDR1 SGHVS and CDR2 FQNEAQ. CDR3 length: 16 amino acids. CDR3 in DNA: TGTGCCAGCAGCCCAAAGGAACGGGACAGGAACACTGAAGCTTTCTTT. Protein: CASSPKERDRNTEAFF. Combining the CDR3 with reference TRBV7-8 and TRBJ1-1 gives the whole variable domain GAGVSQSPRYKVAKRGQDVALRCDPISGHVSLFWYQQALGQGPEFLTYFQNEAQLDKSGLPSDRFFAERPEGSVSTLKIQRTQQEDSAVYLCASSPKERDRNTEAFFGQGTRLTVV.